This TCR beta chain was obtained from a study of CD8 T cell repertoires and HIV-1 epitope variants. Study-level background: Each of Twenty-five Gag and Nef epitope peptides stimulated a separate culture. Control wells had CMV/EBV/flu peptides, negative Ebola AY9, or no peptide. Tested: three Gag epitope families, Nef HW9 and YT9. An approximately 10-day culture received IL-2, IL-7 and IL-15 on days 3 and 7.

Sequencing was performed with immunoSEQ multiplex PCR; in TCRdb, only in-frame clones are kept and a portion is missing. In the table there are over 4,000 clones, 60% to 75% of which are singletons. The CDR3 runs to 15 residues. The ends were cut back, 6 bases at V and 2 bases at J, with 17 bases in the middle. CDR1 is SGHDT and CDR2 is YYEEEE in the germline V gene. Turning to this clone: Antigen specificity is unknown.

The V and J genes are TRBV5-6 and TRBJ1-2, with D tentatively TRBD1 (5 bases). Material: cultured CD8+ T cells derived from PBMCs. The sequence was obtained from a male donor with HIV. CDR3 protein: CASTPWGRRNYGYTF. CDR3 DNA sequence: TGTGCCAGCACCCCGTGGGGCAGACGGAACTATGGCTACACCTTC.